The source of this TCR beta chain is a study of cytomegalovirus exposure and HLA in healthy donors. Study-level points and caveats: Reports indicated that the classifier achieved high specificity and sensitivity in diagnosing cytomegalovirus status.

Using immunoSEQ multiplex PCR, the repertoire was profiled, and TCRdb retains in-frame clones only, with some absent. This table has some 170,000 clones, around nine tenths appearing once. The V gene lost 1 base and the J gene lost 1 base, with 17 bases spanning the gap. This CDR3 contains 17 residues. Looked up from germline, CDR1 is SGHRS and CDR2 is YFSETQ. In regard to this clone: What it recognizes is unknown.

From the roughly 120-subject validation cohort, which was separate from the roughly 700-subject first cohort, the donors were drawn. The source of this sequence is a man aged 18 to 30 in good health and CMV-seropositive. This sequence joins TRBV5-1 and TRBJ1-1; weak D call: TRBD1 (5 bases). Sequenced material: PBMCs. CDR3 amino acids: CASSLTGLARSNTEAFF. CDR3 coding DNA: TGCGCCAGCAGCTTGACAGGATTAGCCCGATCGAACACTGAAGCTTTCTTT.